This TCR beta chain is drawn from a study of blood T cell repertoires in COVID-19. The data were produced by immunoSEQ multiplex PCR, yet TCRdb's version contains in-frame clones alone and is incomplete. This table has about 55,000 clones, 88% appearing once. Germline V gene sequence: CDR1 LGHDT, CDR2 YNNKEL (reference sequence). CDR3 size: 14 residues. The ends lost 6 bases at V and 6 bases at J; junction bases unmatched: 8. This clone has more than one count but fewer than ten. This chain joins TRBV3-1 (or the pseudogene TRBV3-2) and TRBJ2-3, with 8 bases aligning to TRBD2. Sample: peripheral blood. This clonotype was sampled from a man aged 60 to 69 with active COVID-19. This CDR3 is CASRRLAREDTQYF. The DNA of the CDR3 is TGTGCCAGCAGGAGACTAGCGCGAGAGGATACGCAGTATTTT.